Listed here are 13 T cell receptor beta chains from one sample, sequenced in a study of vaccination effects on CD4 cells after COVID-19. TCRdb keeps only in-frame clones here, not all; method: immunoSEQ multiplex PCR. The repertoire holds fewer than 35,000 clones, with around three quarters as singletons. Subsequent to a culture period of roughly 11 days, CD4+ T cells were isolated. These receptors have no identified antigens. This sample comprised CD4+ T cells from PBMCs cultured without peptide, obtained before COVID-19 vaccination. The source is a human donor who received a COVID-19 vaccine.

This clone was detected only a few times. The chain recombines TRBV30 with TRBJ1-2; 7 bases are shared with TRBD1. J gave up 2 bases and V 5 bases, and 5 bases lay outside the gene matches. Germline CDR1 reads GTSNPN; CDR2 reads SVGIG (reference sequence). This CDR3 has 13 residues. CDR3 DNA sequence: TGTGCCTGGGGCGGACAGGCAAACTATGGCTACACCTTC. It yields the protein CAWGGQANYGYTF. The whole variable domain, remainder taken from reference TRBV30 and TRBJ1-2, is SQTIHQWPATLVQPVGSPLSLECTVEGTSNPNLYWYRQAAGRGLQLLFYSVGIGQISSEVPQNLSASRPQDRQFILSSKKLLLSDSGFYLCAWGGQANYGYTFGSGTRLTVV.

This clone has only a few counts. This rearrangement joins TRBV5-6 to TRBJ2-1, with TRBD2 matching over 7 bases. V trimming: 4 bases; J trimming: 9 bases; junction bases outside the gene matches: 1. Looked up from germline, CDR1 is SGHDT and CDR2 is YYEEEE. The CDR3 contains 11 residues. CDR3 sequence reads: CASSREGEQFF. The CDR3 DNA sequence: TGTGCCAGCAGCAGGGAGGGTGAGCAGTTCTTC.

This rearrangement joins TRBV5-4 to TRBJ1-2; weak D call: TRBD1 (5 bases). Per the germline V gene, CDR1 is SGHNT and CDR2 is YYREEE (reference sequence). V was cut by 0 bases and J by 2 bases, with 8 bases left in between. CDR3 length equals 14 residues. The CDR3 DNA reads as TGTGCCAGCAGCTTGGTCAGACAGAACTATGGCTACACCTTC. It codes for CASSLVRQNYGYTF.

This clone was detected only a few times. The V call is TRBV6-2 or TRBV6-3, the J call TRBJ1-6; unclear D gene. Germline CDR1 MNHEY, CDR2 SVGEGT. The CDR3 spans 14 residues. Trimming left V 3 bases short and J 8 bases short, with 11 bases between. DNA for the CDR3: TGTGCCAGCAGTTATTTTGTCAGCTATTCACCCCTCCACTTT. It codes for CASSYFVSYSPLHF.

The chain has TRBV6-5 and TRBJ2-7, with TRBD1 matching 10 bases. The trim removed 2 bases at V and 2 bases at J, leaving 0 bases unmatched. Germline loops: CDR1 MNHEY, CDR2 SVGAGI. CDR3 length: 14 residues. The CDR3 protein is CASSYGTGAYEQYF. The CDR3 nucleotides read TGTGCCAGCAGTTACGGGACAGGGGCCTACGAGCAGTACTTC.

V is TRBV5-4 and J is TRBJ1-2, with 9 positions matching TRBD1. This CDR3 region has 14 residues. The V and J ends lost 3 bases and 4 bases, in that order; junction bases with no gene match: 4. Germline V gene sequence: CDR1 SGHNT, CDR2 YYREEE (reference sequence). The CDR3 DNA reads TGTGCCAGCAGCTGGGACAGGGTCGGCTATGGCTACACCTTC. This codes for CASSWDRVGYGYTF.

This chain connects TRBV29-1 to TRBJ1-2; no clear D gene. V lost 6 bases, J lost 5 bases, and 19 bases lay in between. Germline V gives CDR1 SQVTM, CDR2 ANQGSEA. This CDR3 has 14 residues. The CDR3 is CSVGFSSGGYGYTF. CDR3 DNA sequence: TGCAGCGTGGGCTTCTCTTCAGGAGGGTATGGCTACACCTTC.

The V call is TRBV27, the J call TRBJ2-2; the D is unclear. The CDR3 has 17 residues. V lost 1 base, J lost 8 bases, and 20 bases lay in between. CDR1 MNHEY and CDR2 SMNVEV come from the germline V gene (reference sequence). The chain's CDR3 is CASSLYSWTPGPGELFF. CDR3 bases: TGTGCCAGCAGTTTATATTCTTGGACCCCAGGCCCGGGGGAGCTGTTTTTT.

This chain joins TRBV10-3 and TRBJ2-5; the D gene is possibly TRBD2 (7 bases). CDR3 length: 15 residues. Trimming took off 0 bases at V and 5 bases at J, with 13 bases between the two ends. CDR1 and CDR2 from the germline V gene are ENHRY and SYGVKD. CDR3 protein: CAISESQGGRETQYF. The CDR3 region has the DNA TGTGCCATCAGTGAGTCACAGGGAGGGCGGGAGACCCAGTACTTC.

This clone was seen only a few times. The rearrangement joins TRBV5-1 to TRBJ2-1, with TRBD2 identical over 7 bases. The CDR3 runs 15 residues. The V gene's germline CDR1 is SGHRS and CDR2 YFSETQ. Trimming cost V 1 base and J 5 bases; bases outside gene matches: 6. CDR3 DNA: TGCGCCAGCAGCTTGCTTCGCGGGGGAAACAATGAGCAGTTCTTC. Amino acids: CASSLLRGGNNEQFF.

This clone was seen only a few times. The gene calls are TRBV3-1 (or the pseudogene TRBV3-2) and TRBJ1-6, with unresolved D. Trimming shortened V by 0 bases and J by 10 bases, and 16 bases separated the two germline ends. The CDR3 totals 16 residues. Germline V lookup: CDR1 LGHDT, CDR2 YNNKEL (reference sequence). CDR3 sequence: CASSQDKGASQSPLHF. The CDR3 DNA follows: TGTGCCAGCAGCCAAGATAAGGGAGCTAGCCAATCACCCCTCCACTTT.

The chain carries TRBV19 and TRBJ2-1; D is unresolved. CDR3 length: 12 amino acids. Trimming took 4 bases from V and 3 from J, leaving 4 bases between them. From germline, CDR1 is LNHDA and CDR2 SQIVND (reference sequence). The CDR3 DNA reads TGTGCCAGTAGTAAAGACTACAATGAGCAGTTCTTC. Protein: CASSKDYNEQFF. Supplemented by reference TRBV19 and TRBJ2-1, the full variable domain reads DGGITQSPKYLFRKEGQNVTLSCEQNLNHDAMYWYRQDPGQGLRLIYYSQIVNDFQKGDIAEGYSVSREKKESFPLTVTSAQKNPTAFYLCASSKDYNEQFFGPGTRLTVL.

This clone was detected a few times. The chain is built from TRBV20-1 and TRBJ2-1, with TRBD2 identical over 9 bases. This CDR3 has 17 residues. The germline V gene has CDR1 DFQATT and CDR2 SNEGSKA (reference sequence). The junction had 10 bases not matched to a gene; V was cut back by 3 bases and J by 1 base. The CDR3 protein is CSASWAGGSESYNEQFF. CDR3 coding DNA: TGCAGTGCTAGTTGGGCGGGAGGGTCAGAATCCTACAATGAGCAGTTCTTC.